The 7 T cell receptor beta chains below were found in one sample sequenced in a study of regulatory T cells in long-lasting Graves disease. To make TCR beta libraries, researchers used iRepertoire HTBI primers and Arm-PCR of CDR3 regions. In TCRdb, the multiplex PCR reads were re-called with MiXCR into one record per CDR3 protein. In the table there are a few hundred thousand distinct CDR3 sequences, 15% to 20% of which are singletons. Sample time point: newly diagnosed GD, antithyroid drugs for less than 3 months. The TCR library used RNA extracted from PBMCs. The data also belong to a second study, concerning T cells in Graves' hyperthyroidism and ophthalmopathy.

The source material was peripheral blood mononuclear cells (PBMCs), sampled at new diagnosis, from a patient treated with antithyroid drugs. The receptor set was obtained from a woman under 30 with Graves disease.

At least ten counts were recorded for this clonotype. The CDR3 sequence is CASTQTGGNSYEQYF. The CDR3 DNA reads as TGTGCCAGCACCCAGACAGGGGGCAACTCCTACGAGCAGTACTTC. The rearrangement joins TRBV7-2 to TRBJ2-7; 10 bases line up with TRBD1. The V and J ends lost 7 bases and 0 bases, in that order; junction bases with no gene match: 6. CDR3 length equals 15 residues. Per the germline V gene, CDR1 is SGHTA and CDR2 is FQGNSA.

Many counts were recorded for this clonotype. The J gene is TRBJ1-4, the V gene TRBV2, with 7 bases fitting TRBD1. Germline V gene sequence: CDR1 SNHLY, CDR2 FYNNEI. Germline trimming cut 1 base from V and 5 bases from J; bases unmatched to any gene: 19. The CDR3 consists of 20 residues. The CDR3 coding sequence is TGTGCCAGCAGTGAAGTCATTCCTCGACAGGGAAGGAGAGAAAATGAAAAACTGTTTTTT. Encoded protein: CASSEVIPRQGRRENEKLFF.

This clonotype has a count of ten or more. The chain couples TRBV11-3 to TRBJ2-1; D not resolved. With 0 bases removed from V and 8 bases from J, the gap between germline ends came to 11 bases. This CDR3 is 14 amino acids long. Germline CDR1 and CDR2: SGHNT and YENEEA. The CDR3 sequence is CASSLDPLRDEQFF. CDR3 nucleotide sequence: TGTGCCAGCAGCTTAGACCCGCTCCGGGATGAGCAGTTCTTC.

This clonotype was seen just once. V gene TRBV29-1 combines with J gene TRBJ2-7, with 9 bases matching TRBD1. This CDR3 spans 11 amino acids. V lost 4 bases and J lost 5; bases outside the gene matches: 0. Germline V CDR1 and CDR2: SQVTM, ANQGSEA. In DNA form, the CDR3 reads TGCAGCGTTGGGACAGGGGACGAGCAGTACTTC. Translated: CSVGTGDEQYF.

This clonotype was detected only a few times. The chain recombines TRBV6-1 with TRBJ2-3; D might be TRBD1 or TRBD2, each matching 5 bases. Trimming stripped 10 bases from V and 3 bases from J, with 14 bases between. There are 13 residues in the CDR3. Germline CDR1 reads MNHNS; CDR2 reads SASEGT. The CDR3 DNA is TGTGCCACCGGGACGGTGGGGACAGATACGCAGTATTTT. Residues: CATGTVGTDTQYF.

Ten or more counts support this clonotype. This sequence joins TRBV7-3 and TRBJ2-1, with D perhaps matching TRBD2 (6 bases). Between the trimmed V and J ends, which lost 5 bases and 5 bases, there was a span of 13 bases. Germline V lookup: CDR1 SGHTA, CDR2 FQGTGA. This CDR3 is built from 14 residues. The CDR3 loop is CASSDIAGNNEQFF. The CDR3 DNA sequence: TGTGCCAGCAGCGACATCGCGGGGAACAATGAGCAGTTCTTC.

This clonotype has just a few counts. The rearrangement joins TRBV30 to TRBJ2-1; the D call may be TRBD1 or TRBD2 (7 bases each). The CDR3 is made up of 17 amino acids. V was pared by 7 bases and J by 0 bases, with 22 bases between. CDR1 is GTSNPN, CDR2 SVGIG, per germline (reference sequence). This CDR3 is CASSGTANPSSYNEQFF. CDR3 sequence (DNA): TGTGCCTCGAGCGGGACAGCTAATCCGAGCTCCTACAATGAGCAGTTCTTC.